This TCR beta chain was recorded in a study of naive and memory T cell subsets. The CDR3 sequence is 14 residues long. V gave up 5 bases and J gave up 4 bases, with 15 bases separating them. The germline gives CDR1 GTSNPN, CDR2 SVGIG (reference sequence). A note on this clonotype: The antigen remains unidentified.

General observations from the study: Activation and differentiation may alter RNA-based TCR counts. Diversity fell and Gini index rose from naive through CM, EM, EMRA. Over 90% of naive TCR sequences appeared only once, unlike memory subsets.

An equimolar mix of two oligonucleotides served as the beta constant-region primer for TRBC1 and TRBC2. One entry per CDR3 protein, called by TCRdb with MiXCR from the UMI-ligation and nested PCR reads. Of 25,000 to 30,000 distinct CDR3 sequences listed, about 10% are singletons. The sequenced material came from effector memory CD4+ T cells from blood. The subset: effector memory, CD45RA- CD27-. This chain connects TRBV30 to TRBJ2-1; D is possibly TRBD2 (5 bases). This TCR came from a human donor in good health. As DNA, the CDR3 is TGTGCCTGGGTTAAAGCGGTTGATTACAATGAGCAGTTCTTC. Amino acid sequence: CAWVKAVDYNEQFF.